The next 18 T cell receptor beta chains were all read from a single sample in a study of graft-versus-host responses after intestinal transplantation. Profiled with immunoSEQ multiplex PCR; TCRdb holds only in-frame clones, not every one. The sample holds 16,000 or so clones; roughly 80% are singletons and the top ten take under 4%. Intraepithelial plus lamina propria lymphocytes were released by processing graft tissue. The input for sequencing was ileum tissue, taken about 19 months after intestinal transplantation. The source of these receptors is a human patient who received an intestinal transplant, so some T cells may come from the graft donor.

The chain joins TRBV7-9 to TRBJ2-6; possibly TRBD1 for D (5 bases). V lost 3 bases, J lost 0 bases, and 12 bases lay in between. The CDR3 totals 17 residues. CDR1 and CDR2 (germline): SEHNR, FQNEAQ (reference sequence). Written as DNA, the CDR3 is TGTGCCAGCAGCTTCGGCAGGGTGTCCTCTGGGGCCAACGTCCTGACTTTC. The encoded protein is CASSFGRVSSGANVLTF.

The chain uses TRBV4-2 and TRBJ1-3, with a possible D match to TRBD1 (6 bases). The ends were cut back, 0 bases at V and 1 base at J, with 16 bases in the middle. The V gene's germline CDR1 is LGHNA and CDR2 YNFKEQ. CDR3 size: 18 residues. The CDR3 DNA reads as TGTGCCAGCAGCCAAGACAAACAGGGATACGGTTCTGGAAACACCATATATTTT. The encoded protein is CASSQDKQGYGSGNTIYF.

V is TRBV7-9 and J is TRBJ1-1, with D perhaps TRBD1 (6 bases). This CDR3 is built from 11 residues. Trimming stripped 9 bases from V and 7 bases from J, with 12 bases between. Per the germline V gene, CDR1 is SEHNR and CDR2 is FQNEAQ (reference sequence). CDR3: CASRTAHEAFF. The CDR3 region has the DNA TGTGCCAGTAGGACAGCCCATGAAGCTTTCTTT. The whole variable domain, filled in from reference TRBV7-9 and TRBJ1-1, reads DTGVSQNPRHKITKRGQNVTFRCDPISEHNRLYWYRQTLGQGPEFLTYFQNEAQLEKSRLLSDRFSAERPKGSFSTLEIQRTEQGDSAMYLCASRTAHEAFFGQGTRLTVV.

This clone was seen more than once but under ten times. The CDR3 sequence is CASSLGGMTRGYGYTF. CDR3 coding DNA: TGTGCCAGCAGCTTAGGGGGGATGACAAGGGGCTATGGCTACACCTTC. The rearrangement joins TRBV7-6 to TRBJ1-2, with D perhaps TRBD1 (5 bases). This CDR3 has 16 amino acids. Trimming cost V 1 base and J 4 bases, with 16 bases left between them. Per germline, CDR1 SGHVS and CDR2 FNYEAQ.

This clone is a singleton in its sample. This rearrangement joins TRBV11-3 to TRBJ2-1; 7 nucleotides align to TRBD1. There are 13 residues in the CDR3. Trimming took 5 bases from V and 5 from J; bases not matched to a gene: 3. In germline, CDR1 is SGHNT, CDR2 YENEEA. CDR3 DNA sequence: TGTGCCAGCAGCCATCAGGGGGACAATGAGCAGTTCTTC. Translated, it gives CASSHQGDNEQFF. The full variable domain, in which reference TRBV11-3 and TRBJ2-1 provide the parts outside the CDR3, is EAGVVQSPRYKIIEKKQPVAFWCNPISGHNTLYWYLQNLGQGPELLIRYENEEAVDDSQLPKDRFSAERLKGVDSTLKIQPAELGDSAVYLCASSHQGDNEQFFGPGTRLTVL.

The CDR3 is CASSQWVMNTGELFF. The DNA of the CDR3 is TGCGCCAGCAGCCAATGGGTAATGAACACCGGGGAGCTGTTTTTT. The chain uses TRBV4-1 and TRBJ2-2; no clear D gene. Between the trimmed V and J ends, which lost 2 bases and 1 base, there was a span of 8 bases. This CDR3 has 15 amino acids. The germline CDR1 and CDR2 sequences are MGHRA and YSYEKL.

In its sample, this clone was seen once. V is TRBV23-1 and J is TRBJ2-4; the D is unclear. TRBV23-1 carries the ORF label, with uncertain function. CDR3 size: 17 residues. Trimming cost V 1 base and J 0 bases, with 13 bases left between them. The CDR3: CASSQLGYLLAKNIQYF. Written as DNA, the CDR3 is TGCGCCAGCAGTCAATTAGGGTACCTATTAGCCAAAAACATTCAGTACTTC.

The genes are TRBV5-6 and TRBJ2-7; maybe TRBD1 (6 bases). Trimming took off 2 bases at V and 6 bases at J, with 24 bases between the two ends. The germline V gene has CDR1 SGHDT and CDR2 YYEEEE. The CDR3 is 17 amino acids. CDR3 sequence: CASSLMVEDSGKFEQYF. CDR3 nucleotides: TGTGCCAGCAGCTTAATGGTGGAGGACAGCGGAAAATTCGAGCAGTACTTC.

This clone was detected only once. V and J are TRBV5-1 and TRBJ2-7; 7 bases fit TRBD1. The junction had 12 bases not matched to a gene; V was cut back by 4 bases and J by 2 bases. Germline CDR1 and CDR2: SGHRS and YFSETQ. This CDR3 is 16 amino acids long. The CDR3 region is CASSQASDRIPYEQYF. The CDR3 region has the DNA TGCGCCAGCAGCCAAGCTTCGGACAGGATTCCCTACGAGCAGTACTTC.

The CDR3: CASSPSVANEKLFF. The CDR3 DNA sequence: TGTGCCAGCTCACCCTCGGTAGCTAATGAAAAACTGTTTTTT. This rearrangement joins TRBV18 to TRBJ1-4; D remains unclear. Germline CDR1 reads KGHSH; CDR2 reads LQKENI. The CDR3 totals 14 residues. The V end was cut by 3 bases, the J end by 3 bases, with 8 bases between.

J is TRBJ1-6 and V is TRBV5-1, with 9 bases fitting TRBD1. The CDR3 is made up of 17 amino acids. CDR1 and CDR2 from the germline V gene are SGHRS and YFSETQ. V trimming: 4 bases; J trimming: 7 bases; junction bases outside the gene matches: 12. CDR3 loop: CASSDRGTGKTNSPLHF. The CDR3 nucleotides read TGCGCCAGCAGCGATAGAGGGACAGGGAAGACGAATTCACCCCTCCACTTT.

The table lists this clone with a few counts. This chain uses TRBV5-6 with TRBJ1-3; 7 nucleotides agree with TRBD1. With 3 bases clipped from V and 6 bases from J, the junction kept 3 bases outside the gene matches. This CDR3 spans 13 amino acids. CDR1 and CDR2 from the germline V gene are SGHDT and YYEEEE. CDR3 nucleotide sequence: TGTGCCAGCAGCTACGACAGGGCAAACACCATATATTTT. Translated, it gives CASSYDRANTIYF. The full variable domain, its missing parts supplied by reference TRBV5-6 and TRBJ1-3, is DAGVTQSPTHLIKTRGQQVTLRCSPKSGHDTVSWYQQALGQGPQFIFQYYEEEERQRGNFPDRFSGHQFPNYSSELNVNALLLGDSALYLCASSYDRANTIYFGEGSWLTVV.

This clone showed up just once. This chain links TRBV27 with TRBJ2-1, with 9 bases fitting TRBD1. Trimming took 1 base from V and 11 from J; bases not matched to a gene: 3. Germline V gene sequence: CDR1 MNHEY, CDR2 SMNVEV (reference sequence). The CDR3 totals 13 residues. The CDR3 DNA reads TGTGCCAGCAGTTTATTGGGACAGGGTAAGCAGTTCTTC. It encodes CASSLLGQGKQFF.

The chain couples TRBV7-6 to TRBJ1-1; D gene ambiguous. The CDR3 has 14 residues. Trimming removed 5 bases at V and 5 bases at J, with 15 bases between. Germline loops: CDR1 SGHVS, CDR2 FNYEAQ. The CDR3 protein is CASSPAGRGTEAFF. Written as DNA, the CDR3 is TGTGCCAGCAGCCCAGCGGGTCGGGGAACTGAAGCTTTCTTT.

This clone was seen once. The CDR3: CAWSSGQGNQPQHF. The CDR3 DNA follows: TGTGCCTGGAGTAGTGGACAGGGTAACCAGCCCCAGCATTTT. The chain joins TRBV30 to TRBJ1-5; the match to TRBD1 covers 8 bases. The V segment lost 2 bases and the J segment 7 bases; nucleotides outside the gene matches: 7. The CDR3 loop spans 14 amino acids. Per germline, CDR1 GTSNPN and CDR2 SVGIG (reference sequence).

This clone was recorded only once. V is TRBV2 and J is TRBJ1-2; 7 bases are a match to TRBD1. Trimming took 9 bases from V and 5 from J; bases not matched to a gene: 6. Germline assignment: CDR1 SNHLY and CDR2 FYNNEI. The CDR3 contains 12 residues. The CDR3 DNA reads TGTGCCAGATATCAGGGGGGATATGGCTACACCTTC. Its protein is CARYQGGYGYTF.

The rearrangement uses TRBV27 and TRBJ2-7; perhaps TRBD1 as D (6 bases). This CDR3 region has 15 residues. V was clipped by 6 bases and J by 3 bases, with 18 bases between them. The germline gives CDR1 MNHEY, CDR2 SMNVEV (reference sequence). The CDR3 is CASRPGTPYDYEQYF. Written as DNA, the CDR3 is TGTGCCAGCAGGCCCGGGACACCATACGACTACGAGCAGTACTTC.

The chain combines TRBV6-5 with TRBJ2-5; D not resolved. Germline CDR1 MNHEY, CDR2 SVGAGI. V shed 2 bases and J shed 5 bases, with 15 bases lying between them. The CDR3 is 15 amino acids. This chain's CDR3 is CASSYNSQLRETQYF. The CDR3 DNA reads TGTGCCAGCAGTTACAACTCGCAGTTACGGGAGACCCAGTACTTC.